A single T cell receptor (beta chain) is shown here with its context. It has no known antigen specificity. Base qualities were left out, and no much larger clone turns up one base away. This entry is derived from a study of CD8 T cells in ankylosing spondylitis (dated by TCRdb to the late 2010s). Some background on the complete study: To find TCR variants linked to disease, the study profiled T cell receptor beta repertoires in ankylosing spondylitis patients and healthy donors. The full study cohort was made up of approximately 27 ankylosing spondylitis patients and 108 healthy donors. Peripheral blood was sampled, and synovial fluid was additionally collected from ankylosing spondylitis patients.

Sequences SGHTA (CDR1) and FQGNSA (CDR2) are obtained from the germline V gene. The CDR3 runs 13 residues from the cysteine to the phenylalanine. Just CDR3 DNA is preserved here, 39 bases in frame from base 1. V sheds 1 base and J sheds 7 bases, leaving 7 bases between their ends. Study-level results and caveats: In peripheral blood, the disease-linked clones were found at relatively low frequencies and had a CD8+ phenotype. A TCR beta motif made up of roughly eight highly homologous amino acid variants appeared to be characteristic of blood from ankylosing spondylitis patients. Some motif variants had previously been reported in the synovial fluid and blood of reactive arthritis patients, which suggests shared mechanisms of disease initiation. According to the report, matched synovial fluid samples from ankylosing spondylitis patients were significantly enriched for the disease-linked clones.

Sequenced on an Illumina HiSeq 2500. TCR beta libraries were prepared by quantitative 5'-RACE with molecular barcodes. The authors' pipeline ran thus. Disease-linked TCR variants were identified with a new computational method built on a probabilistic model of VDJ rearrangement. TCRdb reprocessed the public reads (quality trimming at Q25 with fastp, clone calling with MiXCR) and kept in-frame beta chains. Each entry merges the rows of one CDR3 protein and shows their most common DNA and genes. Here the V and J calls rest on TCRdb's processing, not on the authors' analysis. The sample table contains approximately 540,000 distinct CDR3 sequences; only one count was recorded for roughly 13% of them. The ten largest clones add up to under 7.5% of the sample.

The clonotype was recovered from a male donor with ankylosing spondylitis. The sample was blood, either unsorted or a sorted T cell fraction (not recorded which). Recombination linked TRBV7-2 to TRBJ2-2; no confident D gene assignment can be made. The bases are TGTGCCAGCAGCTTAGGAGGCTACGGGGAGCTGTTTTTT. This encodes CASSLGGYGELFF.